Each of the 9 T cell receptor beta chains below was sequenced from the same sample in a study of control samples from healthy donors and cancer patients. Only in-frame clones appear in the TCRdb table, and some are missing; sequencing was by immunoSEQ multiplex PCR. The sample contains about 120,000 clones, around 91% of which appear only once. Sequencing was carried out using PBMCs. The receptors were gathered from a woman aged 50 to 65 with colorectal cancer.

V and J are TRBV29-1 and TRBJ2-1; tentative D call: TRBD1 (6 bases). Trimming cost V 2 bases and J 10 bases, with 9 bases left between them. This CDR3 region has 11 residues. Germline CDR1 and CDR2: SQVTM and ANQGSEA. The CDR3 sequence: CSVEQGWEQFF. The CDR3 DNA follows: TGCAGCGTTGAACAGGGGTGGGAGCAGTTCTTC.

The chain combines TRBV27 with TRBJ2-3; 8 bases fit TRBD2. CDR1 MNHEY and CDR2 SMNVEV come from the germline V gene (reference sequence). Trimming cost V 8 bases and J 0 bases; bases outside gene matches: 13. The CDR3 loop spans 17 amino acids. The chain's CDR3 is CASGPGGLDPSTDTQYF. The CDR3 bases are TGTGCCAGCGGGCCGGGGGGACTAGACCCTAGCACAGATACGCAGTATTTT.

The table lists this clone with a count of one. J is TRBJ1-3 and V is TRBV3-1 (or the pseudogene TRBV3-2); D is ambiguous. Germline V CDR1 and CDR2: LGHDT, YNNKEL (reference sequence). Trimming pared 1 base from V and 7 bases from J, leaving 5 bases between. The CDR3 contains 12 residues. The DNA for the CDR3 is TGTGCCAGCAGCCAAGCGCATAACACCATATATTTT. Its protein product is CASSQAHNTIYF.

The chain recombines TRBV9 with TRBJ2-6; D unclear. V was pared by 4 bases and J by 1 base, with 6 bases between. The CDR3 extends over 14 amino acids. Per germline, CDR1 SGDLS and CDR2 YYNGEE. The CDR3 loop reads CASSINSGANVLTF. CDR3 DNA sequence: TGTGCCAGCAGCATAAATTCTGGGGCCAACGTCCTGACTTTC.

J is TRBJ1-1 and V is TRBV3-1 (or the pseudogene TRBV3-2), with D tentatively TRBD1 (5 bases). The germline V and J ends were trimmed by 0 bases and 1 base, with 15 bases remaining between them. This CDR3 spans 17 amino acids. Per germline, CDR1 LGHDT and CDR2 YNNKEL (reference sequence). CDR3 sequence reads: CASSQDFSGESNTEAFF. The CDR3 DNA reads TGTGCCAGCAGCCAAGATTTTTCGGGGGAGTCGAACACTGAAGCTTTCTTT.

This chain uses TRBV19 with TRBJ2-1, with no clear D. Germline V gene lookup returns CDR1 LNHDA and CDR2 SQIVND (reference sequence). The CDR3 contains 15 residues. V was clipped by 6 bases and J by 6 bases, with 18 bases between them. The CDR3 nucleotides are TGTGCCAGTAGCACTAACAGTGGCTTCGGCAATGAGCAGTTCTTC. Translated: CASSTNSGFGNEQFF.

J is TRBJ2-4 and V is TRBV5-1; tentative D call: TRBD2 (5 bases). Deletions cut 2 bases from V and 8 bases from J, with 11 bases between. CDR3 length: 13 residues. CDR1 and CDR2 from the germline V gene are SGHRS and YFSETQ. The CDR3: CASSLAGDDIQYF. CDR3 nucleotide sequence: TGCGCCAGCAGCTTAGCCGGGGATGACATTCAGTACTTC.

The chain couples TRBV11-2 to TRBJ1-1, with D possibly being TRBD1 (5 bases). V was pared by 5 bases and J by 5 bases, with 15 bases between. CDR1 is SGHAT and CDR2 is FQNNGV in the germline V gene. This CDR3 spans 14 amino acids. CDR3 sequence: CASSPPEGRTEAFF. For the CDR3, the DNA is TGTGCCAGCAGCCCTCCTGAGGGGAGGACTGAAGCTTTCTTT.

The V and J genes are TRBV6-6 and TRBJ1-3, with no clear D. V was cut by 5 bases and J by 1 base, with 12 bases left in between. The V gene's germline CDR1 is MNHNY and CDR2 SVGAGI (reference sequence). There are 15 residues in the CDR3. The DNA of the CDR3 is TGTGCCAGCAGTAAGATTTGGGGTTCTGGAAACACCATATATTTT. Amino acid sequence: CASSKIWGSGNTIYF.